The 28 T cell receptor beta chains below come from one sample, sequenced in a study of response to subunit inactivated influenza vaccine. TCRdb re-called the RT-PCR reads with MiXCR, one entry per CDR3 protein. The table has about 700,000 distinct CDR3 sequences, approximately 14% seen once. The sequenced sample was PBMCs from blood, obtained 12 days after vaccination. The receptor source for this set is a man in his forties or fifties who received an inactivated influenza vaccine.

V gene TRBV20-1 combines with J gene TRBJ1-5; D unclear. The CDR3 covers 14 residues. Germline values: CDR1 DFQATT, CDR2 SNEGSKA (reference sequence). Trimming left V 2 bases short and J 3 bases short, with 11 bases between. DNA of the CDR3: TGCAGTGCTAGACCGCCCGGCCACAATCAGCCCCAGCATTTT. Translation gives CSARPPGHNQPQHF.

The chain carries TRBV19 and TRBJ2-7; 7 nucleotides line up with TRBD1. Germline trimming cut 4 bases from V and 4 bases from J; bases unmatched to any gene: 7. There are 14 residues in the CDR3. Germline values: CDR1 LNHDA, CDR2 SQIVND (reference sequence). CDR3 region: CASSTPGQHYEQYF. CDR3 coding DNA: TGTGCCAGTAGTACCCCGGGACAGCATTACGAGCAGTACTTC.

V usage is TRBV5-6 and J usage is TRBJ2-2; D unresolved. Trimming took 3 bases from V and 5 from J, leaving 20 bases between them. Looked up from germline, CDR1 is SGHDT and CDR2 is YYEEEE. The CDR3 has 17 amino acids. The CDR3 region is CASSSKTVGPRTGELFF. In DNA form, the CDR3 reads TGTGCCAGCAGCTCGAAGACGGTTGGGCCGCGAACCGGGGAGCTGTTTTTT.

This clonotype was picked up a small number of times. V and J are TRBV10-3 and TRBJ2-5; D is undetermined. CDR1 is ENHRY and CDR2 is SYGVKD in the germline V gene. With 0 bases removed from V and 2 bases from J, the gap between germline ends came to 7 bases. The CDR3 consists of 14 residues. CDR3 sequence reads: CAISESNKQETQYF. For the CDR3, the DNA is TGTGCCATCAGTGAGTCGAACAAACAAGAGACCCAGTACTTC.

V is TRBV16 and J is TRBJ2-7; D remains ambiguous. CDR3 length: 12 residues. Germline assignment: CDR1 KGHSY and CDR2 FQNENV. Trimming took off 1 base at V and 6 bases at J, with 7 bases between the two ends. The DNA for the CDR3 is TGTGCCAGCAGCCAATTTCGGCGCGAGCAGTACTTC. This translates into CASSQFRREQYF.

This chain joins TRBV20-1 and TRBJ1-2; no clear D. CDR3 length: 9 residues. The V and J ends lost 4 bases and 3 bases respectively, with 0 bases between them. Germline V lookup: CDR1 DFQATT, CDR2 SNEGSKA (reference sequence). The CDR3 DNA reads TGCAGTGCTAACTATGGCTACACCTTC. Protein sequence: CSANYGYTF.

In this sample, this clonotype turned up a few times. This sequence joins TRBV21-1 and TRBJ2-4; the table gives TRBD1 as D, unverified against the DNA. TRBV21-1 is noted as a pseudogene. This CDR3 comprises 14 residues. CDR3 amino acids: CAAQIWGREDIQYF. The CDR3 nucleotides read TGTGCCGCTCAGATCTGGGGGCGCGAGGACATTCAGTACTTC.

This clonotype showed up just a few times. J is TRBJ2-2 and V is TRBV7-2; 8 nucleotides align to TRBD2. Germline V CDR1 and CDR2: SGHTA, FQGNSA. The CDR3 covers 16 residues. V was pared by 1 base and J by 4 bases, with 5 bases of the junction left unmatched. Here the CDR3 reads CASSLVGSGATGELFF. The CDR3 DNA reads as TGTGCCAGCAGCTTAGTGGGTAGCGGGGCCACCGGGGAGCTGTTTTTT. Full variable domain (rest looked up from reference TRBV7-2 and TRBJ2-2): GAGVSQSPSNKVTEKGKDVELRCDPISGHTALYWYRQSLGQGLEFLIYFQGNSAPDKSGLPSDRFSAERTGGSVSTLTIQRTQQEDSAVYLCASSLVGSGATGELFFGEGSRLTVL.

This clonotype was detected a few times. The rearrangement uses TRBV28 and TRBJ2-5; TRBD2 agrees at 8 bases. CDR1 and CDR2 (germline): MDHEN, SYDVKM. J was trimmed by 7 bases and V by 4 bases; bases with no gene match: 8. CDR3 length: 14 amino acids. The DNA of the CDR3 is TGTGCCAGCAGTTCCCCTGGACTAGCAGGGACCCAGTACTTC. It specifies CASSSPGLAGTQYF.

This clonotype has just a few counts. One junction end does not reproduce the germline sequence, and a read error may be involved. This sequence joins TRBV30 and TRBJ2-1; D tentatively reads TRBD1 or TRBD2 (6 bases each). The CDR3 is 16 residues long. Germline V CDR1 and CDR2: GTSNPN, SVGIG (reference sequence). CDR3 residues: CAWSVGGGGSYNEQFF. As DNA, the CDR3 is TGCGCCTGGAGTGTCGGCGGAGGGGGTTCCTACAATGAGCAGTTCTTC. Together with reference TRBV30 and TRBJ2-1, the CDR3 gives the full variable domain: SQTIHQWPATLVQPVGSPLSLECTVEGTSNPNLYWYRQAAGRGLQLLFYSVGIGQISSEVPQNLSASRPQDRQFILSSKKLLLSDSGFYLCAWSVGGGGSYNEQFFGPGTRLTVL.

The chain links TRBV11-2 to TRBJ1-4; 8 bases align to TRBD1. The V and J ends lost 0 bases and 7 bases, in that order; junction bases with no gene match: 7. Germline V gene lookup returns CDR1 SGHAT and CDR2 FQNNGV. This CDR3 is built from 16 residues. In DNA, the CDR3 is TGTGCCAGCAGCTTAGATTTCGGACAGGGAACTGAAAAACTGTTTTTT. As protein: CASSLDFGQGTEKLFF.

The table lists this clonotype with many counts. The chain uses TRBV12-3 or TRBV12-4 and TRBJ2-1; D not certain. CDR3 length equals 13 residues. Trimming stripped 6 bases from V and 9 bases from J, with 15 bases between. In DNA form, the CDR3 reads TGTGCCAGCAGCTTCTCCGCAAGGACTGAGCAGTTCTTC. Its protein is CASSFSARTEQFF.

The CDR3 protein is CASSRGGRGARSSQEQYF. The CDR3 region has the DNA TGTGCCAGCAGCAGAGGGGGAAGGGGGGCTCGATCCTCCCAAGAGCAGTACTTC. This chain uses TRBV11-2 with TRBJ2-7; D is possibly TRBD1 or TRBD2 (6 bases each). Germline assignment: CDR1 SGHAT and CDR2 FQNNGV. The CDR3 sequence is 18 residues long. Between the trimmed V and J ends, which lost 5 bases and 7 bases, there was a span of 30 bases.

In this sample, this clonotype turned up a few times. The V and J genes are TRBV9 and TRBJ2-6; D remains unclear. V lost 1 base, J lost 0 bases, and 11 bases lay in between. This CDR3 region has 17 residues. Per germline, CDR1 SGDLS and CDR2 YYNGEE. The CDR3: CASSVNSYVSGANVLTF. DNA of the CDR3: TGTGCCAGCAGCGTAAACAGTTACGTCTCTGGGGCCAACGTCCTGACTTTC. The variable domain in full, with the rest retrieved from reference TRBV9 and TRBJ2-6, is DSGVTQTPKHLITATGQRVTLRCSPRSGDLSVYWYQQSLDQGLQFLIQYYNGEERAKGNILERFSAQQFPDLHSELNLSSLELGDSALYFCASSVNSYVSGANVLTFGAGSRLTVL.

In this sample, this clonotype turned up a few times. The V gene is TRBV6-2 or TRBV6-3, the J gene TRBJ1-6; D is possibly TRBD1 (6 bases). Trimming cost V 7 bases and J 8 bases, with 18 bases left between them. The CDR3 consists of 15 residues. The V gene's germline CDR1 is MNHEY and CDR2 SVGEGT. The CDR3 here is CASNQGWTEYSPLHF. CDR3 nucleotide sequence: TGTGCCAGCAACCAAGGGTGGACAGAGTATTCACCCCTCCACTTT.

This chain uses TRBV5-1 with TRBJ2-7, with 7 bases aligning to TRBD2. The CDR3 has 15 residues. The germline gives CDR1 SGHRS, CDR2 YFSETQ. The junction had 6 bases not matched to a gene; V was cut back by 0 bases and J by 3 bases. The CDR3 is CASSLASGAIYEQYF. The DNA of the CDR3 is TGCGCCAGCAGCTTGGCGAGCGGGGCGATCTACGAGCAGTACTTC.

The chain combines TRBV24-1 with TRBJ1-1; possibly TRBD1 for D (5 bases). V lost 4 bases and J 1 base, leaving 12 bases between the germline ends. The CDR3 has 15 amino acids. CDR1 and CDR2 (germline): KGHDR, SFDVKD. The DNA for the CDR3 is TGTGCCACCAGTGAGTCCGGGGCAGGGAACACTGAAGCTTTCTTT. This codes for CATSESGAGNTEAFF.

The chain is built from TRBV29-1 and TRBJ2-1, with a possible D match to TRBD1 (6 bases). Germline CDR1 reads SQVTM; CDR2 reads ANQGSEA. The CDR3 runs to 13 residues. V lost 7 bases and J lost 7, with 17 bases in between. The CDR3 sequence: CSAGTRLGNEQFF. CDR3 DNA: TGCAGCGCCGGGACACGCCTTGGGAATGAGCAGTTCTTC.

This clonotype was counted many times. The chain recombines TRBV11-2 with TRBJ2-1; D is uncertain. Germline CDR1 reads SGHAT; CDR2 reads FQNNGV. V was cut by 1 base and J by 4 bases, with 11 bases left in between. This CDR3 comprises 15 residues. The CDR3 sequence is CASSLGNFPYNEQFF. The CDR3 coding sequence is TGTGCCAGCAGCTTAGGCAACTTTCCTTACAATGAGCAGTTCTTC. Full variable domain (missing parts from reference TRBV11-2 and TRBJ2-1): EAGVAQSPRYKIIEKRQSVAFWCNPISGHATLYWYQQILGQGPKLLIQFQNNGVVDDSQLPKDRFSAERLKGVDSTLKIQPAKLEDSAVYLCASSLGNFPYNEQFFGPGTRLTVL.

The V and J genes are TRBV11-1 and TRBJ1-1; TRBD1 is a possible D gene (6 bases). The CDR3 extends over 15 amino acids. The V end was cut by 4 bases, the J end by 1 base, with 13 bases between. The germline V gene encodes CDR1 SGHAT and CDR2 FQDESV (reference sequence). The CDR3 region is CASSYRQEPNTEAFF. The CDR3 DNA is TGTGCCAGCAGCTATCGACAGGAACCGAACACTGAAGCTTTCTTT.

The CDR3 reads CASSVAPTGKAETQYF. The CDR3 coding sequence is TGTGCCAGCAGCGTAGCTCCTACAGGGAAAGCAGAGACCCAGTACTTC. The chain employs TRBV9 and TRBJ2-5, with a weak D call TRBD1 (6 bases). The CDR3 loop spans 16 amino acids. Germline V gene lookup returns CDR1 SGDLS and CDR2 YYNGEE. V was cut by 0 bases and J by 4 bases, with 16 bases left in between.

CDR3 amino acids: CASSPPLVSGSYNEQFF. CDR3 nucleotide sequence: TGTGCCAGCAGCCCTCCCCTGGTCAGCGGTTCCTACAATGAGCAGTTCTTC. This chain joins TRBV13 and TRBJ2-1; tentative D call: TRBD2 (5 bases). The CDR3 totals 17 residues. V dropped 5 bases and J dropped 1 base, with 18 bases sitting between them. Per germline, CDR1 PRHDT and CDR2 FYEKMQ (reference sequence). Looking up the rest from reference TRBV13 and TRBJ2-1 gives the full variable domain: AAGVIQSPRHLIKEKRETATLKCYPIPRHDTVYWYQQGPGQDPQFLISFYEKMQSDKGSIPDRFSAQQFSDYHSELNMSSLELGDSALYFCASSPPLVSGSYNEQFFGPGTRLTVL.

This clonotype has a handful of counts. The chain uses TRBV25-1 and TRBJ2-3; D not certain. The CDR3 loop spans 17 amino acids. Per germline, CDR1 MGHDK and CDR2 SYGVNS. V was cut by 6 bases and J by 2 bases, with 21 bases left in between. CDR3 nucleotide sequence: TGTGCCAGCAGCCCCACGGTACCCGTCAGATTCACAGATACGCAGTATTTT. This codes for CASSPTVPVRFTDTQYF.

This clonotype has a handful of counts. V and J are TRBV6-2 or TRBV6-3 and TRBJ2-1, with D maybe TRBD1 (6 bases). Germline CDR1 MNHEY, CDR2 SVGEGT. This CDR3 contains 16 residues. The V end lost 5 bases, the J end lost 0 bases, and 14 bases lay between the germline ends. CDR3 residues: CASSNSGVGSYNEQFF. The CDR3 DNA is TGTGCCAGCAGTAATTCAGGGGTTGGCTCCTACAATGAGCAGTTCTTC.

CDR3 nucleotide sequence: TGTGCTAGTGCCGAAATCCGGGACAGGGAGGAAGGGGTTCAGTACTTC. Encoded protein: CASAEIRDREEGVQYF. V gene TRBV12-5 combines with J gene TRBJ2-4; TRBD1 matches 9 bases. The germline gives CDR1 LGHNT, CDR2 FRNRAP. With V trimmed by 7 bases and J by 11 bases, 18 bases remained unmatched. The CDR3 covers 16 residues.

This clonotype was counted a few times. The chain carries TRBV12-3 or TRBV12-4 and TRBJ2-5; D perhaps matches TRBD2 (6 bases). The CDR3 extends over 15 amino acids. Trimming left V 7 bases short and J 1 base short, with 16 bases between. The CDR3 DNA reads as TGTGCCAGCACCGATAGCGGACTACCCCAAGAGACCCAGTACTTC. As protein: CASTDSGLPQETQYF.

The chain carries TRBV12-3 or TRBV12-4 and TRBJ2-2; D remains unclear. V was cut by 4 bases and J by 0 bases, with 15 bases left in between. This CDR3 has 17 amino acids. The DNA of the CDR3 is TGTGCCAGCAGTTCATCCGGCCTGAGCGCGAACACCGGGGAGCTGTTTTTT. It translates to CASSSSGLSANTGELFF.

At least ten counts were recorded for this clonotype. The J gene is TRBJ2-3, the V gene TRBV12-3 or TRBV12-4, with 13 bases aligning to TRBD2. J was trimmed by 4 bases and V by 7 bases; bases with no gene match: 5. CDR3 length: 15 amino acids. CDR3 residues: CASNSLAGGPDTQYF. The CDR3 DNA sequence: TGTGCCAGCAATTCACTAGCGGGAGGGCCAGATACGCAGTATTTT.